These T cell receptor beta chains were read from a single sample in a study of monozygotic twins with inflammatory bowel disease. TCRdb re-analyzed the 5' RACE reads; it lists each CDR3 protein once, without DNA. This table lists approximately 300,000 distinct CDR3 sequences. Sample: blood. These receptors all stem from a human donor with ulcerative colitis or Crohn's disease, or a healthy co-twin of an affected twin (not recorded which). CDR3s include the opening cysteine and the closing phenylalanine or tryptophan.

V gene,J gene,CDR3 protein
TRBV11-2,TRBJ2-7,CASSLVTPAGFPSYEQYF
TRBV12-3/TRBV12-4,TRBJ2-4,CATRAGALAKNIQYF
TRBV28,TRBJ2-7,CASSRRGEQYF
TRBV27,TRBJ2-7,CASSFWLAGRYEQYF
TRBV27,TRBJ2-3,CASAGEREATYTDTQYF
TRBV6-2/TRBV6-3,TRBJ2-7,CATDARTGSTYEQYF
TRBV7-9,TRBJ2-7,CASSLVKDGTYEQYF
TRBV6-2/TRBV6-3,TRBJ2-7,CASSYSGGLLNSYEQYF
TRBV19,TRBJ2-3,CASRTTDTQYF
TRBV7-8,TRBJ2-7,CASSLMGQLITYEQYF
TRBV19,TRBJ2-7,CASSTPSGTAYEQYF
TRBV7-8,TRBJ1-5,CASGGQSNSNQPQHF
TRBV7-2,TRBJ1-2,CASSFSERNGYTF
TRBV28,TRBJ2-6,CASSLYRGSGANVLTF
TRBV29-1,TRBJ2-7,CSVVMGVSWDEQYF
TRBV6-1,TRBJ2-7,CASSEVLGWGDTYEQYF
TRBV7-9,TRBJ2-1,CASSPRNPHVDEQFF
TRBV12-5,TRBJ1-5,CASGQQGNQPQHF
TRBV5-1,TRBJ2-7,CASSFGGSRREQYF
TRBV27,TRBJ1-6,CASSLSSASRSPLHF
TRBV5-1,TRBJ1-5,CASSLSGDSNQPQHF
TRBV7-2,TRBJ2-1,CASSFPSGGGEGQFF
TRBV6-5,TRBJ1-6,CASSYGRFRSYNSPLHF
TRBV29-1,TRBJ2-2,CSVEGTSNTGELFF
TRBV28,TRBJ2-7,CASLEGAEQYF
TRBV15,TRBJ1-4,CATSRDRDRSEKLFF
TRBV6-5,TRBJ2-5,CASSTTTGGGGTQYF
TRBV5-1,TRBJ2-3,CASSPLAGADTQYF